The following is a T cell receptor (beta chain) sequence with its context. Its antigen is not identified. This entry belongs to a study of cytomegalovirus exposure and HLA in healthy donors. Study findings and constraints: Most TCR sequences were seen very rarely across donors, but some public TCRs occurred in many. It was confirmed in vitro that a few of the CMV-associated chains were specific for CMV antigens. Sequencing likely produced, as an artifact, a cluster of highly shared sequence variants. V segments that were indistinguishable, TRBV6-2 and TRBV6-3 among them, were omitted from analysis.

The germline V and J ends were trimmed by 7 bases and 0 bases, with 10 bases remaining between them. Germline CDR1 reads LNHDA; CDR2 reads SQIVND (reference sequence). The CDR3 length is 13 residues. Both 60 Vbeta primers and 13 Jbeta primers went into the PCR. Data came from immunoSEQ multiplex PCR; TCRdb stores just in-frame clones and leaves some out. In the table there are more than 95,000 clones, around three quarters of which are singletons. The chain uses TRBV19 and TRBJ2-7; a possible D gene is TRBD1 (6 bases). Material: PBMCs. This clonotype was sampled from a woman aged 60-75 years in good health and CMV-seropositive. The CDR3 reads CASTGHSSYEQYF. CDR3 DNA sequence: TGTGCCAGTACGGGACACAGCTCCTACGAGCAGTACTTC.